The 8 T cell receptor beta chains below were found in one sample sequenced in a study of blood T cell repertoires in COVID-19. Measured with immunoSEQ multiplex PCR; TCRdb has only the in-frame clones, and not every one. The sample holds some 7,000 clones, approximately 91% seen once. The specimen sequenced was peripheral blood. All receptors come from a human donor in a cohort sampled during active COVID-19.

The rearrangement links TRBV14 to TRBJ2-1; TRBD2 aligns across 9 bases. The CDR3 has 15 amino acids. Trimming took 2 bases from V and 7 from J; bases not matched to a gene: 6. Germline assignment: CDR1 SGHDN and CDR2 FVKESK. The CDR3 DNA reads as TGTGCCAGCAGCCAACGCCCTAGCGGGACTAATGAGCAGTTCTTC. This sequence encodes CASSQRPSGTNEQFF.

This chain links TRBV19 with TRBJ2-7, with 7 bases fitting TRBD1. CDR1 LNHDA and CDR2 SQIVND come from the germline V gene (reference sequence). The CDR3 has 16 residues. Unmatched junction bases numbered 14, after V lost 6 bases and J lost 3 bases. The CDR3 DNA sequence: TGTGCCAGTAGCCAAGACGCCGGGACAGCGAACTACGAGCAGTACTTC. Translation gives CASSQDAGTANYEQYF.

The chain uses TRBV5-1 and TRBJ2-7, with 8 positions matching TRBD1. CDR1 and CDR2 (germline): SGHRS, YFSETQ. The CDR3 is 15 residues long. V gave up 4 bases and J gave up 0 bases; unmatched junction bases: 6. CDR3 DNA sequence: TGCGCCAGCAGCCTACGGACAGGGAGCTCCTACGAGCAGTACTTC. This gives the protein CASSLRTGSSYEQYF.

The rearrangement uses TRBV9 and TRBJ1-3, with D perhaps TRBD1 (6 bases). This CDR3 region has 15 residues. The germline V and J ends were trimmed by 3 bases and 1 base, with 11 bases remaining between them. Germline V gene data show CDR1 as SGDLS and CDR2 as YYNGEE. CDR3 loop: CASSAHRASGNTIYF. Written as DNA, the CDR3 is TGTGCCAGCAGCGCCCACAGGGCTTCTGGAAACACCATATATTTT.

The CDR3 DNA reads as TGTGCCAGCAGCGCAACTGCAGGACAGGGGAGGGCTTTCTTT. It encodes CASSATAGQGRAFF. The gene calls are TRBV2 and TRBJ1-1; 9 bases fit TRBD1. Germline assignment: CDR1 SNHLY and CDR2 FYNNEI. Trimming cost V 6 bases and J 11 bases; bases outside gene matches: 13. The CDR3 covers 14 residues.

This chain connects TRBV7-2 to TRBJ2-3; D uncertain. CDR1 SGHTA and CDR2 FQGNSA come from the germline V gene. CDR3 length: 14 residues. Trimming stripped 2 bases from V and 2 bases from J, with 8 bases between. The CDR3 reads CASSLNSYTDTQYF. CDR3 in DNA: TGTGCCAGCAGCTTAAACAGCTACACAGATACGCAGTATTTT.

The V call is TRBV2, the J call TRBJ2-5; 9 bases agree with TRBD1. This CDR3 spans 15 amino acids. V lost 6 bases to trimming and J lost 0 bases; unmatched junction nucleotides: 5. Per germline, CDR1 SNHLY and CDR2 FYNNEI. As DNA, the CDR3 is TGTGCCAGCAGCTCCGGGACAGGGCACCAAGAGACCCAGTACTTC. It is translated as CASSSGTGHQETQYF.

This chain joins TRBV9 and TRBJ2-3; D is perhaps TRBD1 (5 bases). The CDR3 spans 15 residues. The V end lost 0 bases, the J end lost 1 base, and 9 bases lay between the germline ends. The germline V gene has CDR1 SGDLS and CDR2 YYNGEE. The CDR3 nucleotides are TGTGCCAGCAGCGTAGGTAGCAGGGGCACAGATACGCAGTATTTT. Translated, it gives CASSVGSRGTDTQYF.